Each of the 3 T cell receptor beta chains below was sequenced from the same sample in a study of T cells in Graves' hyperthyroidism and ophthalmopathy. RNA transcripts provided the source from which TCR beta CDR3 regions were amplified. The primer set for the first-round RT-PCR of the TCR CDR3 was HTBI. TCRdb reanalysed the multiplex PCR reads using MiXCR and keeps one entry per CDR3 protein. The sample yields roughly 700,000 distinct CDR3 sequences, around 15% seen once. Material for sequencing was blood. Receptors originate from a woman under 30 with Graves' hyperthyroidism.

The V gene is TRBV29-1, the J gene TRBJ1-1; 10 nucleotides agree with TRBD1. Trimming cost V 6 bases and J 1 base; bases outside gene matches: 8. Germline V CDR1 and CDR2: SQVTM, ANQGSEA. The CDR3 runs 15 residues. In DNA form, the CDR3 reads TGCAGCGTCCGGCGGGGACAGGGGTCGAACACTGAAGCTTTCTTT. Its protein product is CSVRRGQGSNTEAFF.

This clonotype was observed many times. This chain links TRBV28 with TRBJ1-2, with a tentative D call TRBD1 (6 bases). This CDR3 comprises 13 residues. Between the trimmed V and J ends, which lost 8 bases and 8 bases, there was a span of 18 bases. The germline V gene has CDR1 MDHEN and CDR2 SYDVKM. CDR3 amino acids: CASGSGRDNGYTF. CDR3 DNA sequence: TGTGCCAGCGGAAGTGGACGGGACAACGGCTACACCTTC.

As concerns this clonotype: Just one base apart from a much larger clone, this may be a read error. The CDR3 is CSAPQDRDLNTEAFF. CDR3 bases: TGCAGTGCTCCCCAGGACAGGGATTTGAACACTGAAGCTTTCTTT. The rearrangement uses TRBV20-1 and TRBJ1-1; 8 nucleotides align to TRBD1. The germline V gene encodes CDR1 DFQATT and CDR2 SNEGSKA (reference sequence). This CDR3 has 15 residues. After removal of 5 bases from V and 0 bases from J, the junction contained 8 bases not matched to a gene.